These T cell receptor beta chains were read from a single sample in a study of cytomegalovirus exposure and HLA in healthy donors. Measured with immunoSEQ multiplex PCR; TCRdb has only the in-frame clones, and not every one. The sample has a few hundred thousand clones, roughly 80% seen once. Sequencing input: PBMCs. The receptors originated from a man between 25 and 39 years old in good health and CMV-seronegative. The CDR3 runs from the conserved cysteine through the conserved F or W. A D gene is named only where the DNA matches it firmly. A clone size is listed for some rows: how often the clone was seen (once, few, many), or a class if it is expanded.

J | V | D | size | CDR3 | DNA
TRBJ1-5 | TRBV12-5 | - | - | CASALGGNQPQHF | TGTGCTAGTGCCCTGGGAGGCAATCAGCCCCAGCATTTT
TRBJ1-2 | TRBV18 | TRBD1 | once | CASSRGQGTPYGYTF | TGTGCCAGCTCACGCGGACAGGGGACCCCCTATGGCTACACCTTC
TRBJ1-2 | TRBV2 | - | - | CASSLSSYGYTF | TGTGCCAGCAGTCTTTCCTCCTATGGCTACACCTTC
TRBJ1-5 | TRBV12-5 | TRBD1 | - | CASGPSCDRGWHSNQPQHF | TGTGCTAGTGGTCCCTCCTGTGACAGGGGATGGCATAGCAATCAGCCCCAGCATTTT
TRBJ2-5 | TRBV13 | - | - | CASSLSGLYQETQYF | TGTGCCAGCAGCTTAAGCGGCCTGTACCAAGAGACCCAGTACTTC
TRBJ1-5 | TRBV4-1 | - | few | CASSQDNVEPQHF | TGCGCCAGCAGCCAAGATAACGTAGAGCCCCAGCATTTT
TRBJ2-2 | TRBV9 | TRBD1 | - | CASSQDRLGTGELFF | TGTGCCAGCAGCCAGGACAGGCTGGGGACCGGGGAGCTGTTTTTT
TRBJ2-2 | TRBV6-1 | TRBD2 | - | CASHLGLAGDNPFF | TGTGCCAGCCATCTGGGGCTAGCGGGGGATAATCCGTTTTTT
TRBJ2-1 | TRBV9 | TRBD2 | - | CASSVSGGSYNEQFF | TGTGCCAGCAGCGTAAGCGGGGGGTCCTACAATGAGCAGTTCTTC
TRBJ2-7 | TRBV19 | - | - | CASSNKWAEQYF | TGTGCCAGTAGTAATAAGTGGGCCGAGCAGTACTTC
TRBJ1-2 | TRBV9 | TRBD1 | few | CASSVEGAGGYTF | TGTGCCAGCAGCGTAGAGGGGGCTGGTGGCTACACCTTC
TRBJ2-5 | TRBV6-6 | TRBD2 | - | CASSSGGGHQETQYF | TGTGCCAGCAGCAGCGGGGGGGGACACCAAGAGACCCAGTACTTC
TRBJ2-1 | TRBV10-3 | TRBD2 | - | CAISKMELAGFSYNEQFF | TGTGCCATCAGTAAAATGGAACTAGCGGGGTTTTCCTACAATGAGCAGTTCTTC
TRBJ2-7 | TRBV6-6 | TRBD1 | few | CASRRTGQTYEQYF | TGTGCCAGCAGGCGGACAGGCCAGACCTACGAGCAGTACTTC
TRBJ1-1 | TRBV7-9 | - | - | CASSFPQGTNTEAFF | TGTGCCAGCAGCTTCCCACAGGGTACGAACACTGAAGCTTTCTTT
TRBJ2-5 | TRBV21-1 | - | - | CALHRDSAYQETQYF | TGTGCTTTGCACAGGGATAGCGCCTACCAAGAGACCCAGTACTTC
TRBJ1-1 | TRBV7-2 | TRBD1 | once | CASSTEQGGVLMNTEAFF | TGTGCCAGCAGCACGGAACAGGGGGGGGTACTTATGAACACTGAAGCTTTCTTT
TRBJ1-6 | TRBV6-8 | - | once | CASSSPQAAENSPLHF | TGTGCCAGCAGTTCACCACAGGCGGCCGAGAATTCACCCCTCCACTTT
TRBJ2-7 | TRBV2 | TRBD2 | - | CASSRTSDMNEQYF | TGTGCCAGCAGTAGGACTAGCGATATGAACGAGCAGTACTTC
TRBJ2-5 | TRBV28 | - | - | CASSLYLPLRGTQYF | TGTGCCAGCAGTTTATACCTCCCCCTTCGGGGGACCCAGTACTTC
TRBJ2-3 | TRBV6-6 | - | - | CASRPVHTDTQYF | TGTGCCAGCAGACCCGTACACACAGATACGCAGTATTTT
TRBJ2-3 | TRBV4-1 | - | - | CASSPFVRTDTQYF | TGCGCCAGCAGCCCGTTTGTGCGGACAGATACGCAGTATTTT
TRBJ1-2 | TRBV9 | - | - | CASSAGSLRGYTF | TGTGCCAGCAGCGCCGGGAGTTTACGGGGCTACACCTTC
TRBJ1-1 | TRBV6-1 | TRBD1 | - | CASKVSGGAFF | TGTGCCAGCAAAGTGTCAGGGGGGGCTTTCTTT
TRBJ2-2 | TRBV4-1 | TRBD1 | - | CASSQAGTGGSTGELFF | TGCGCCAGCAGCCAAGCGGGAACAGGGGGAAGCACCGGGGAGCTGTTTTTT
TRBJ1-1 | TRBV9 | TRBD1 | few | CASSGSGGRTEAFF | TGTGCCAGCAGCGGATCAGGGGGTCGCACTGAAGCTTTCTTT
TRBJ2-1 | TRBV7-7 | - | - | CASSNSIDKTNEQFF | TGTGCTAGCAGCAACAGCATCGACAAAACCAATGAGCAGTTCTTC
TRBJ2-3 | TRBV28 | TRBD2 | - | CASTYPSGGAGRDTQYF | TGTGCCAGTACGTACCCCAGCGGGGGGGCCGGGAGAGATACGCAGTATTTT
TRBJ1-1 | TRBV5-4 | - | - | CASSKMVGETEAFF | TGTGCCAGCAGTAAAATGGTGGGAGAAACTGAAGCTTTCTTT
TRBJ1-1 | TRBV6-5 | - | - | CASSSKPGNTEAFF | TGTGCCAGCAGTTCCAAACCAGGGAACACTGAAGCTTTCTTT
TRBJ1-1 | TRBV5-6 | TRBD1 | - | CASSYDRGRVNTEAFF | TGTGCCAGCAGCTACGACAGGGGAAGGGTGAACACTGAAGCTTTCTTT
TRBJ2-3 | TRBV10-1 | TRBD2 | - | CASSPGGGRDTQYF | TGCGCCAGCAGTCCGGGGGGGGGCCGAGATACGCAGTATTTT
TRBJ1-2 | TRBV7-3 | TRBD1 | - | CASSMGTAYGYTF | TGTGCCAGCAGCATGGGGACAGCTTATGGCTACACCTTC
TRBJ1-1 | TRBV27 | TRBD1 | - | CASSWSGTGAMNTEAFF | TGTGCCAGCAGTTGGTCCGGGACAGGGGCAATGAACACTGAAGCTTTCTTT
TRBJ2-7 | TRBV14 | TRBD1 | - | CASSHIGQGRYEQYF | TGTGCCAGCAGCCATATCGGACAGGGTCGCTACGAGCAGTACTTC
TRBJ1-6 | TRBV7-9 | - | - | CASSFAVDPLHF | TGTGCCAGCAGCTTCGCGGTTGACCCCCTCCACTTT
TRBJ2-5 | TRBV5-6 | TRBD1 | - | CASSHTDLTGVTQYF | TGTGCCAGCAGCCACACAGATTTAACAGGGGTGACCCAGTACTTC
TRBJ1-2 | TRBV6-5 | TRBD1 | - | CASSDSWTGRGYTF | TGTGCCAGCAGTGACTCCTGGACAGGGAGGGGCTACACCTTC
TRBJ2-4 | TRBV27 | - | - | CASSPTRDLLAKNIQYF | TGTGCCAGCAGCCCAACTCGGGACTTACTAGCCAAAAACATTCAGTACTTC
TRBJ2-3 | TRBV15 | - | - | CATSSYLAQDTDTQYF | TGTGCCACCAGCAGTTATCTCGCCCAGGACACAGATACGCAGTATTTT
TRBJ1-1 | TRBV27 | TRBD1 | - | CASSWNRGGNTEAFF | TGTGCCAGCAGTTGGAACAGGGGTGGAAACACTGAAGCTTTCTTT
TRBJ2-1 | TRBV18 | TRBD1 | - | CASSPRDSYNEQFF | TGTGCCAGCTCACCACGGGACAGCTACAATGAGCAGTTCTTC
TRBJ1-5 | TRBV7-2 | - | - | CASSREELQPQHF | TGTGCCAGCAGCCGGGAAGAACTACAGCCCCAGCATTTT
TRBJ2-5 | TRBV7-2 | TRBD1 | few | CASSFVVTRDRGGETQYF | TGTGCCAGCAGCTTTGTGGTCACTAGGGACAGGGGAGGGGAGACCCAGTACTTC
TRBJ1-6 | TRBV27 | - | - | CASSFSTQGSPLHF | TGTGCCAGCAGTTTTTCTACTCAGGGTTCACCCCTCCACTTT
TRBJ2-7 | TRBV6-5 | - | - | CASSNRERASYEQYF | TGTGCCAGCAGTAACCGGGAACGGGCCTCCTACGAGCAGTACTTC
TRBJ1-2 | TRBV28 | - | - | CASSLQGPPYGYTF | TGTGCCAGCAGTTTACAGGGGCCTCCCTATGGCTACACCTTC
TRBJ2-2 | TRBV7-2 | TRBD2 | once | CASRRGLANTGELFF | TGTGCCAGCAGGCGCGGACTAGCGAACACCGGGGAGCTGTTTTTT
TRBJ2-7 | TRBV6-1 | TRBD1 | - | CASSAGQGSGVQYF | TGTGCCAGCAGTGCAGGACAGGGGAGCGGTGTGCAGTACTTC
TRBJ1-4 | TRBV4-1 | TRBD1 | - | CASSLGQGALEKLFF | TGCGCCAGCAGCCTTGGACAGGGGGCGCTCGAAAAACTGTTTTTT
TRBJ2-6 | TRBV5-1 | TRBD1 | - | CASSGGTGIVTGANALTF | TGCGCCAGCAGCGGGGGGACAGGGATTGTTACCGGGGCCAACGCCCTGACTTTC